Listed here are 5 T cell receptor beta chains from one sample, sequenced in a study of shared T cell receptors in the human thymus. Method: immunoSEQ multiplex PCR; TCRdb's copy keeps in-frame clones and lacks some. The sample records hundreds of thousands of clones, more than 70% being singletons. The same data also contributed to another study, on human thymus T cells.

Sequencing used thymocytes. The source is a boy under two years old with a congenital heart defect.

This clone was detected only a few times. The rearrangement uses TRBV6-4 and TRBJ1-1; TRBD1 might be the D (6 bases). The ends were cut back, 9 bases at V and 1 base at J, with 9 bases in the middle. This CDR3 spans 12 amino acids. Looked up from germline, CDR1 is MRHNA and CDR2 is SNTAGT. This CDR3 is CASNRENTEAFF. For the CDR3, the DNA is TGTGCCAGTAACAGGGAGAACACTGAAGCTTTCTTT.

DNA for the CDR3: TGTGCCAGCGGGACACCTTATCAGCCCCAGCATTTT. This translates into CASGTPYQPQHF. The genes are TRBV7-2 and TRBJ1-5; D is perhaps TRBD1 (6 bases). Trimming stripped 8 bases from V and 5 bases from J, with 10 bases between. The germline V gene encodes CDR1 SGHTA and CDR2 FQGNSA. The CDR3 is 12 residues long.

The chain links TRBV27 to TRBJ1-4; no clear D. The CDR3 spans 14 residues. The V and J ends lost 5 bases and 11 bases respectively, with 18 bases between them. Germline CDR1 MNHEY, CDR2 SMNVEV (reference sequence). CDR3 protein: CASSPLGRADKLFF. The CDR3 bases are TGTGCCAGCAGTCCCTTAGGGAGAGCGGACAAACTGTTTTTT.

The V gene is TRBV20-1, the J gene TRBJ1-2; D is possibly TRBD1 (6 bases). Germline assignment: CDR1 DFQATT and CDR2 SNEGSKA (reference sequence). This CDR3 comprises 11 residues. CDR3 in DNA: TGCACCCGCACCGGGGGGCTCGGCTACACCTTC. It yields the protein CTRTGGLGYTF.

The gene calls are TRBV19 and TRBJ1-5; TRBD1 aligns across 7 bases. The germline V gene has CDR1 LNHDA and CDR2 SQIVND (reference sequence). CDR3 size: 13 residues. V was pared by 10 bases and J by 3 bases, with 6 bases of the junction left unmatched. The CDR3 region is CATKQGINQPQHF. The CDR3 coding sequence is TGTGCCACCAAACAGGGGATCAATCAGCCCCAGCATTTT. Complete variable domain (other parts from reference TRBV19 and TRBJ1-5): DGGITQSPKYLFRKEGQNVTLSCEQNLNHDAMYWYRQDPGQGLRLIYYSQIVNDFQKGDIAEGYSVSREKKESFPLTVTSAQKNPTAFYLCATKQGINQPQHFGDGTRLSIL.